This T cell receptor (beta chain) stems from a study of control samples from healthy donors and cancer patients. The germline V gene encodes CDR1 MDHEN and CDR2 SYDVKM. The CDR3 spans 11 residues. V was clipped by 5 bases and J by 7 bases, with 6 bases between them. Method: immunoSEQ multiplex PCR; TCRdb's copy keeps in-frame clones and lacks some. The repertoire holds over 200,000 clones, with roughly 82% as singletons. The receptor was derived from a woman aged 60-75 years with lung cancer. Material: PBMCs. The genes are TRBV28 and TRBJ2-1; D gene unclear. The CDR3 reads CASSPLNEQFF. CDR3 sequence (DNA): TGTGCCAGCAGTCCCCTGAATGAGCAGTTCTTC.